This T cell receptor beta chain was identified in a study of OX40 agonist ivuxolimab in advanced cancers. Study-wide background: Patients assigned to dose escalation were diagnosed with hepatocellular carcinoma, melanoma, renal cell or head and neck cancer.

CDR1 and CDR2 from the germline V gene are MNHNS and SASEGT. The CDR3 loop spans 15 amino acids. V lost 2 bases to trimming and J lost 10 bases, with 17 bases between them. The method was immunoSEQ multiplex PCR; TCRdb's version includes in-frame clones alone and lacks a portion of them. The sample includes some 80,000 clones, approximately 90% of them seen just once. This receptor was obtained from an adult with an advanced solid tumor such as melanoma, head and neck, liver or kidney cancer. The sample consisted of CD4+ or CD8+ T cells sorted from blood, taken in a trial of the OX40 agonist ivuxolimab. The chain links TRBV6-1 to TRBJ2-2, with D hard to call. As DNA, the CDR3 is TGTGCCAGCAGTGAAAGGTGGGCAGATCCGTTGGAGCTGTTTTTT. This gives the protein CASSERWADPLELFF.